Shown below are 17 T cell receptor beta chains from a single sample sequenced in a study of T cell repertoires in cytomegalovirus infection (dated by TCRdb to the late 2010s). TCRdb lists the instrument as Illumina HiSeq 1500. TCRdb passed the public sequencing reads through fastp at Q25 and MiXCR, retaining productive beta sequences. Under each unique CDR3 protein, matching rows form one entry showing the most common genes and DNA. This sample holds nearly 650,000 distinct CDR3 sequences; 24% were observed only once. Clones ranked in the top ten supply roughly 8% of the sample. Sequencing was performed on CD8+ T cells from PBMCs. These receptors were taken from a human donor in good health (CMV status not recorded). Some clones in this sample may be carry-over from other donors' samples.

The table lists this clonotype with many counts. The chain links TRBV7-2 to TRBJ2-7; 8 bases map to TRBD1. The CDR3 runs 17 residues. V shed 3 bases, J shed 3 bases, and the junction held 13 bases outside the gene matches. Germline values: CDR1 SGHTA, CDR2 FQGNSA. As DNA, the CDR3 is TGTGCCAGCAGCTTGCCCGACAGGGGCAACCCTCTCTACGAGCAGTACTTC. It translates to CASSLPDRGNPLYEQYF.

This clonotype was seen more than once but under ten times. The chain employs TRBV2 and TRBJ2-5; 7 bases are a match to TRBD1. This CDR3 comprises 13 residues. The germline gives CDR1 SNHLY, CDR2 FYNNEI. The J segment lost 5 bases and the V segment lost 8 bases, leaving 8 bases of the junction unmatched. The CDR3 protein is CASLTRGHETQYF. The CDR3, as DNA: TGTGCCAGCCTCACGAGGGGGCACGAGACCCAGTACTTC.

This sequence joins TRBV12-5 and TRBJ1-2, with D possibly matching TRBD1 (5 bases). Germline CDR1 and CDR2: LGHNT and FRNRAP. This CDR3 has 13 residues. V dropped 6 bases and J dropped 8 bases, with 16 bases sitting between them. The CDR3 region has the DNA TGTGCTAGTGGGGGGACGGTTCCGGACGGCTACACCTTC. Translated, it gives CASGGTVPDGYTF.

This clonotype appeared a single time. The rearrangement uses TRBV28 and TRBJ1-4; TRBD1 matches 7 bases. Germline values: CDR1 MDHEN, CDR2 SYDVKM. This CDR3 region has 14 residues. Unmatched junction bases numbered 4, after V lost 2 bases and J lost 7 bases. In nucleotides, the CDR3 is TGTGCCAGCAGTTTAAGGGGGCTGAGTGAAAAACTGTTTTTT. Amino acid sequence: CASSLRGLSEKLFF.

This clonotype was observed a handful of times. J is TRBJ2-6 and V is TRBV6-2 or TRBV6-3, with a tentative D call TRBD1 (6 bases). The CDR3 totals 14 residues. CDR1 is MNHEY, CDR2 SVGEGT, per germline. Trimming left V 11 bases short and J 3 bases short, with 14 bases between. The CDR3 DNA is TGTGCCGGCACACACAGGGATGGGGCCAACGTCCTGACTTTC. It codes for CAGTHRDGANVLTF.

This clonotype was seen many times. V and J are TRBV7-2 and TRBJ2-5; tentative D call: TRBD1 (5 bases). V lost 3 bases to trimming and J lost 5 bases, with 16 bases between them. Germline CDR1 SGHTA, CDR2 FQGNSA. There are 15 residues in the CDR3. CDR3 region: CASSFDSRWKETQYF. The CDR3 nucleotides are TGTGCCAGCAGCTTCGACAGCCGATGGAAGGAGACCCAGTACTTC.

This chain connects TRBV7-6 to TRBJ1-1; TRBD1 matches at 9 bases. The germline V gene has CDR1 SGHVS and CDR2 FNYEAQ. Unmatched junction bases numbered 4, after V lost 0 bases and J lost 5 bases. This CDR3 region has 15 residues. The CDR3 reads CASSLAPDRGTEAFF. CDR3 bases: TGTGCCAGCAGCTTAGCCCCGGACAGGGGAACTGAAGCTTTCTTT.

In this sample, this clonotype turned up a few times. The V gene is TRBV25-1, the J gene TRBJ1-5; D is unclear. CDR3 size: 12 residues. Germline lookup yields CDR1 MGHDK and CDR2 SYGVNS. Trimming cost V 3 bases and J 4 bases, with 4 bases left between them. In DNA form, the CDR3 reads TGTGCCAGCAGTGACCGAAATCAGCCCCAGCATTTT. It encodes CASSDRNQPQHF.

This clonotype has just a few counts. J is TRBJ2-4 and V is TRBV23-1; tentative D call: TRBD1 (6 bases). TRBV23-1 is designated an ORF whose function remains uncertain. CDR3 length: 17 residues. V was clipped by 2 bases and J by 6 bases, with 20 bases between them. The CDR3 DNA reads as TGCGCCAGCAGTCAAAGTCAGGGGTTGGGCGTTGGAAACATTCAGTACTTC. Translation gives CASSQSQGLGVGNIQYF.

This clonotype was counted once. This chain links TRBV5-6 with TRBJ1-2; D not resolved. Trimming removed 0 bases from V and 7 bases from J, with 13 bases in between. The CDR3 has 14 amino acids. Germline V gene data show CDR1 as SGHDT and CDR2 as YYEEEE. The CDR3 nucleotides are TGTGCCAGCAGCTTGGCCGCCGGGAAAGCTGGCTACACCTTC. It specifies CASSLAAGKAGYTF.

A few counts support this clonotype. The V gene is TRBV7-9, the J gene TRBJ2-2; 9 bases are a match to TRBD1. Trimming took 2 bases from V and 6 from J; bases not matched to a gene: 4. The CDR3 runs to 15 residues. CDR1 SEHNR and CDR2 FQNEAQ come from the germline V gene (reference sequence). Written as DNA, the CDR3 is TGTGCCAGCAGCTTACCGGGACAGGGAGCCGGGGAGCTGTTTTTT. It specifies CASSLPGQGAGELFF.

This chain links TRBV2 with TRBJ2-4; D ambiguous. This CDR3 comprises 13 residues. Looked up from germline, CDR1 is SNHLY and CDR2 is FYNNEI. Trimming took off 5 bases at V and 3 bases at J, with 8 bases between the two ends. As DNA, the CDR3 is TGTGCCAGCAGTCAGTACGTCAAAAACATTCAGTACTTC. Translation gives CASSQYVKNIQYF.

This sequence joins TRBV20-1 and TRBJ2-1; 7 nucleotides align to TRBD1. Germline CDR1 reads DFQATT; CDR2 reads SNEGSKA (reference sequence). The CDR3 spans 16 residues. V shed 1 base and J 5 bases; nucleotides not matched to a gene: 11. The CDR3 protein is CSARAPGGLPHNEQFF. The CDR3 coding sequence is TGCAGTGCTAGAGCTCCAGGGGGTTTACCCCACAATGAGCAGTTCTTC.

This clonotype was seen more than once but under ten times. J is TRBJ2-2 and V is TRBV28; 7 nucleotides line up with TRBD2. This CDR3 region has 14 residues. The trim removed 5 bases at V and 4 bases at J, leaving 4 bases unmatched. Germline lookup yields CDR1 MDHEN and CDR2 SYDVKM. The CDR3 DNA reads TGTGCCAGCAGTCGACTAGCTTCCACCGGGGAGCTGTTTTTT. It encodes CASSRLASTGELFF.

This chain uses TRBV25-1 with TRBJ1-1; D is unresolved. This CDR3 has 20 amino acids. V lost 1 base and J 0 bases, leaving 24 bases between the germline ends. The germline V gene has CDR1 MGHDK and CDR2 SYGVNS. The CDR3 DNA reads as TGTGCCAGCAGTGAATTATACCAGCCTATATACGGTTTATTGAACACTGAAGCTTTCTTT. Translating gives CASSELYQPIYGLLNTEAFF.

As concerns this clonotype: It may be a read error: a sequence one base away is much more abundant. The V gene is TRBV27, the J gene TRBJ2-5; maybe TRBD1 (5 bases). The V end was cut by 3 bases, the J end by 3 bases, with 8 bases between. CDR1 and CDR2 (germline): MNHEY, SMNVEV (reference sequence). The CDR3 contains 13 residues. DNA of the CDR3: TGTGCCAGCAGTTTTGTAGGGGAAGAGACCCAGTACTTC. Protein sequence: CASSFVGEETQYF.

This clonotype was counted only a few times. The V and J genes are TRBV13 and TRBJ2-7; TRBD1 matches 7 bases. The CDR3 runs 14 residues. The germline V gene encodes CDR1 PRHDT and CDR2 FYEKMQ (reference sequence). The V segment lost 4 bases and the J segment 1 base; nucleotides outside the gene matches: 4. The CDR3 region is CASSSDRRSYEQYV. CDR3 coding DNA: TGTGCCAGCAGCTCGGACAGGAGATCCTACGAGCAGTACGTC.